Below, 29 T cell receptor beta chains from the same sample are listed, as sequenced in a study of graft-versus-host responses after intestinal transplantation (dated by TCRdb to about 2021). Library generation was performed with the immunoSEQ multiplex PCR assay. TCRdb carries this immuneACCESS record with in-frame sequences only. Its versions omit some clonotypes, under half of them owing to an unresolved V gene in the studies checked, with the rest unexplained. The sample profile shows about 98,000 clones; around 83% of them were found once. Of the sample, about 18% falls within the top ten clones. Reading the label with the study, this specimen's time point is: cells obtained before transplantation from donor or recipient. Antigens of these TCRs are unknown. This sample comprised unstimulated CD8+ T cells sorted from spleen or lymph node cells, obtained before intestinal transplant. The source of these receptors is a human donor who received an intestinal transplant.

The chain joins TRBV7-9 to TRBJ2-7; maybe TRBD1 (6 bases). The V end lost 2 bases, the J end lost 4 bases, and 18 bases lay between the germline ends. CDR3 length equals 16 residues. Per the germline V gene, CDR1 is SEHNR and CDR2 is FQNEAQ (reference sequence). CDR3 in amino acids: CASSLSQGPPKYEQYF. As DNA, the CDR3 is TGTGCCAGCAGCTTAAGTCAGGGGCCGCCGAAATACGAGCAGTACTTC.

The V call is TRBV2, the J call TRBJ2-3; D is undetermined. V dropped 0 bases and J dropped 2 bases, with 18 bases sitting between them. This CDR3 spans 18 amino acids. Germline assignment: CDR1 SNHLY and CDR2 FYNNEI. CDR3 nucleotide sequence: TGTGCCAGCAGTGAAGCGCCGTTTACGTCCGTCATCACAGATACGCAGTATTTT. Amino acid sequence: CASSEAPFTSVITDTQYF.

This clone was found once. The chain has TRBV6-1 and TRBJ2-7; D is possibly TRBD1 or TRBD2 (6 bases each). This CDR3 region has 14 residues. V was clipped by 5 bases and J by 3 bases, with 14 bases between them. Germline V gives CDR1 MNHNS, CDR2 SASEGT. In nucleotides, the CDR3 is TGTGCCAGCAGTCCAGGAGGGGGTGACTACGAGCAGTACTTC. Encoded protein: CASSPGGGDYEQYF.

About this clone: An end of the junction differs from the germline gene, which may be a read error. This sequence joins TRBV5-4 and TRBJ2-3; D might be TRBD1 (5 bases). The CDR3 is made up of 13 amino acids. Germline CDR1 reads SGHNT; CDR2 reads YYREEE (reference sequence). This chain's CDR3 is CASGLGGADTQYF. Here the CDR3 DNA reads TGTGCCAGCGGCTTGGGTGGGGCGGATACGCAGTATTTT.

This rearrangement joins TRBV5-1 to TRBJ2-7, with D maybe TRBD1 (5 bases). The V end was cut by 3 bases, the J end by 7 bases, with 8 bases between. Germline CDR1 and CDR2: SGHRS and YFSETQ. The CDR3 totals 11 residues. Here the CDR3 reads CASSYTGEQYF. CDR3 nucleotides: TGCGCCAGCAGCTATACAGGAGAGCAGTACTTC.

This clone was detected once. V usage is TRBV7-9 and J usage is TRBJ1-2; the match to TRBD1 covers 8 bases. CDR3 length: 14 amino acids. Germline trimming cut 4 bases from V and 2 bases from J; bases unmatched to any gene: 3. Per germline, CDR1 SEHNR and CDR2 FQNEAQ (reference sequence). The CDR3: CASSSTGDNYGYTF. In DNA, the CDR3 is TGTGCCAGCAGCTCGACAGGGGACAACTATGGCTACACCTTC.

The rearrangement links TRBV6-5 to TRBJ2-3; D is unresolved. The V end was cut by 5 bases, the J end by 0 bases, with 6 bases between. The CDR3 has 13 residues. The germline CDR1 and CDR2 sequences are MNHEY and SVGAGI. This CDR3 is CASSEPSTDTQYF. The CDR3 DNA follows: TGTGCCAGCAGTGAACCGAGCACAGATACGCAGTATTTT.

V gene TRBV27 combines with J gene TRBJ2-7; the match to TRBD2 covers 8 bases. V shed 0 bases, J shed 4 bases, and the junction held 5 bases outside the gene matches. The CDR3 sequence is 15 residues long. Germline assignment: CDR1 MNHEY and CDR2 SMNVEV (reference sequence). Here the CDR3 reads CASSLSKREPYEQYF. The CDR3 DNA sequence: TGTGCCAGCAGTTTATCGAAGCGGGAGCCGTACGAGCAGTACTTC.

The chain uses TRBV10-3 and TRBJ2-1; 8 bases fit TRBD2. J gave up 4 bases and V 4 bases, and 6 bases lay outside the gene matches. The CDR3 sequence is 15 residues long. Germline CDR1 ENHRY, CDR2 SYGVKD. Here the CDR3 reads CAISGGGRSYNEQFF. The DNA for the CDR3 is TGTGCCATCAGTGGCGGCGGGAGGTCGTACAATGAGCAGTTCTTC.

The chain uses TRBV6-1 and TRBJ2-5; D may correspond to TRBD1 or TRBD2 (5 bases each). The DNA matches TRBJ2-7 better at its end, which makes the J call doubtful. Germline CDR1 and CDR2: MNHNS and SASEGT. The CDR3 contains 12 residues. CDR3: CASSEGGDEQYF. In nucleotides, the CDR3 is TGTGCCAGCAGTGAAGGAGGGGACGAGCAGTACTTC.

The rearrangement uses TRBV7-6 and TRBJ2-3, with 11 bases that match TRBD2. The ends lost 5 bases at V and 7 bases at J; junction bases unmatched: 8. In germline, CDR1 is SGHVS, CDR2 FNYEAQ. The CDR3 sequence is 15 residues long. Here the CDR3 reads CASSLTSGGPHTQYF. The CDR3 bases are TGTGCCAGCAGCCTTACTAGCGGGGGACCTCATACGCAGTATTTT.

This clone was counted once. This chain connects TRBV5-1 to TRBJ1-4; TRBD1 aligns across 10 bases. Germline V gene lookup returns CDR1 SGHRS and CDR2 YFSETQ. Germline trimming cut 4 bases from V and 2 bases from J; bases unmatched to any gene: 8. This CDR3 is built from 17 residues. The CDR3 here is CASSEGQGMWTNEKLFF. The CDR3 nucleotides read TGCGCCAGCAGCGAGGGACAGGGGATGTGGACTAATGAAAAACTGTTTTTT.

The gene calls are TRBV19 and TRBJ2-5; the match to TRBD1 covers 7 bases. CDR1 LNHDA and CDR2 SQIVND come from the germline V gene (reference sequence). The ends lost 5 bases at V and 1 base at J; junction bases unmatched: 1. The CDR3 spans 13 residues. The CDR3 loop is CASSHRGQETQYF. CDR3 in DNA: TGTGCCAGTAGTCACAGGGGCCAAGAGACCCAGTACTTC.

This clone was detected only once. The chain carries TRBV7-9 and TRBJ1-1; no firm D call. Germline CDR1 SEHNR, CDR2 FQNEAQ (reference sequence). This CDR3 contains 16 residues. Trimming pared 1 base from V and 3 bases from J, leaving 15 bases between. The CDR3 DNA is TGTGCCAGCAGCTTAGTGTCCCTTCGACGGGACACTGAAGCTTTCTTT. Amino acids: CASSLVSLRRDTEAFF. Based on the CDR3 plus reference TRBV7-9 and TRBJ1-1, the full variable domain is DTGVSQNPRHKITKRGQNVTFRCDPISEHNRLYWYRQTLGQGPEFLTYFQNEAQLEKSRLLSDRFSAERPKGSFSTLEIQRTEQGDSAMYLCASSLVSLRRDTEAFFGQGTRLTVV.

The V gene is TRBV5-6, the J gene TRBJ2-7; D possibly matches TRBD1 or TRBD2 (5 bases each). Deletions cut 4 bases from V and 2 bases from J, with 13 bases between. Per germline, CDR1 SGHDT and CDR2 YYEEEE. The CDR3 spans 14 residues. The CDR3: CASSTGPDTYEQYF. In DNA, the CDR3 is TGTGCCAGCAGCACGGGACCGGACACCTACGAGCAGTACTTC.

The CDR3 region is CASSSYSGERSYEQYF. The CDR3 coding sequence is TGTGCCAGCAGCTCCTACAGTGGGGAGCGCAGCTACGAGCAGTACTTC. V gene TRBV13 combines with J gene TRBJ2-7; D is possibly TRBD2 (5 bases). V lost 4 bases and J 3 bases, leaving 19 bases between the germline ends. The CDR3 extends over 16 amino acids. CDR1 is PRHDT, CDR2 FYEKMQ, per germline (reference sequence).

V usage is TRBV18 and J usage is TRBJ2-7; D is possibly TRBD2 (6 bases). The V gene lost 3 bases and the J gene lost 0 bases, with 18 bases spanning the gap. The germline gives CDR1 KGHSH, CDR2 LQKENI. This CDR3 is 17 amino acids long. CDR3: CASSPPPGTRSSYEQYF. CDR3 sequence (DNA): TGTGCCAGCTCACCGCCCCCCGGGACTCGAAGCTCCTACGAGCAGTACTTC.

Worth noting for this clone: This same CDR3 is encoded by further DNA sequences in the sample. J is TRBJ2-6 and V is TRBV29-1, with 7 nucleotides matching TRBD2. Losses at the gene ends were 0 bases for V and 0 bases for J; bases not matched to a gene: 20. The CDR3 sequence is 22 residues long. The germline V gene encodes CDR1 SQVTM and CDR2 ANQGSEA. The CDR3 bases are TGCAGCGTTGAAGATTGGAATGGGCTAAGTGAGGGAGGGAGCTCTGGGGCCAACGTCCTGACTTTC. This gives the protein CSVEDWNGLSEGGSSGANVLTF. Together with reference TRBV29-1 and TRBJ2-6, the CDR3 gives the full variable domain: SAVISQKPSRDICQRGTSLTIQCQVDSQVTMMFWYRQQPGQSLTLIATANQGSEATYESGFVIDKFPISRPNLTFSTLTVSNMSPEDSSIYLCSVEDWNGLSEGGSSGANVLTFGAGSRLTVL.

The rearrangement joins TRBV2 to TRBJ2-2, with D perhaps matching TRBD1 (6 bases). The CDR3 extends over 16 amino acids. The ends were cut back, 3 bases at V and 2 bases at J, with 13 bases in the middle. Germline V gene sequence: CDR1 SNHLY, CDR2 FYNNEI. The DNA of the CDR3 is TGTGCCAGCAGTGATAGTGGGGGCATTAACACCGGGGAGCTGTTTTTT. Its protein product is CASSDSGGINTGELFF.

The chain combines TRBV6-4 with TRBJ2-1; TRBD2 aligns across 9 bases. The CDR3 totals 15 residues. Germline lookup yields CDR1 MRHNA and CDR2 SNTAGT. V shed 2 bases, J shed 3 bases, and the junction held 2 bases outside the gene matches. The CDR3 loop is CASSDGLANYNEQFF. The DNA of the CDR3 is TGTGCCAGCAGTGACGGACTAGCGAACTACAATGAGCAGTTCTTC.

V is TRBV19 and J is TRBJ1-5; a weak D match, TRBD1 (5 bases). V was cut by 4 bases and J by 4 bases, with 14 bases left in between. This CDR3 spans 15 amino acids. Germline assignment: CDR1 LNHDA and CDR2 SQIVND (reference sequence). The CDR3 bases are TGTGCCAGTAGTAAGACGGGGACCTTTAATCAGCCCCAGCATTTT. Protein product: CASSKTGTFNQPQHF.

The V call is TRBV9, the J call TRBJ2-3; 7 bases fit TRBD2. CDR3 size: 14 residues. Looked up from germline, CDR1 is SGDLS and CDR2 is YYNGEE. The ends lost 9 bases at V and 1 base at J; junction bases unmatched: 8. The CDR3 region is CATSGTGGTDTQYF. As DNA, the CDR3 is TGTGCCACAAGCGGGACGGGGGGCACAGATACGCAGTATTTT. The complete variable domain, with remaining parts taken from reference TRBV9 and TRBJ2-3, reads DSGVTQTPKHLITATGQRVTLRCSPRSGDLSVYWYQQSLDQGLQFLIQYYNGEERAKGNILERFSAQQFPDLHSELNLSSLELGDSALYFCATSGTGGTDTQYFGPGTRLTVL.

The chain couples TRBV15 to TRBJ1-2; TRBD1 matches at 8 bases. V gave up 5 bases and J gave up 5 bases; unmatched junction bases: 4. Germline V gene lookup returns CDR1 LNHNV and CDR2 YYDKDF (reference sequence). There are 13 residues in the CDR3. CDR3 sequence reads: CATSPGGDYGYTF. CDR3 coding DNA: TGTGCCACCAGCCCAGGGGGCGATTATGGCTACACCTTC.

This rearrangement joins TRBV5-1 to TRBJ2-1; tentative D call: TRBD1 (6 bases). V was trimmed by 4 bases and J by 7 bases, leaving 15 bases between them. The germline CDR1 and CDR2 sequences are SGHRS and YFSETQ. The CDR3 consists of 14 residues. For the CDR3, the DNA is TGCGCCAGCAGCCTGGGGCAGGGGCGGAATGAGCAGTTCTTC. Translating gives CASSLGQGRNEQFF.

This clone has just a few counts. The V and J genes are TRBV27 and TRBJ2-1; possibly TRBD1 or TRBD2 for D (5 bases each). Trimming shortened V by 6 bases and J by 10 bases, and 16 bases separated the two germline ends. CDR1 and CDR2 from the germline V gene are MNHEY and SMNVEV (reference sequence). The CDR3 is 13 residues long. In DNA form, the CDR3 reads TGTGCCAGCAGCCCCTGGGGCAGGGAGGAGCAGTTCTTC. Translation: CASSPWGREEQFF.

The chain combines TRBV4-1 with TRBJ2-1; D is unresolved. CDR1 MGHRA and CDR2 YSYEKL come from the germline V gene. The V end lost 1 base, the J end lost 10 bases, and 14 bases lay between the germline ends. The CDR3 has 14 amino acids. The DNA of the CDR3 is TGCGCCAGCAGCCAAGGTTGGTTGAACTGGGAGCAGTTCTTC. Translation: CASSQGWLNWEQFF.

This rearrangement joins TRBV5-1 to TRBJ2-3; D possibly corresponds to TRBD2 (5 bases). This CDR3 has 16 amino acids. Per germline, CDR1 SGHRS and CDR2 YFSETQ. Trimming took 0 bases from V and 6 from J, leaving 17 bases between them. The CDR3: CASSLEEAVYMDTQYF. The CDR3 DNA follows: TGCGCCAGCAGCTTGGAGGAGGCGGTCTATATGGATACGCAGTATTTT.

The sample holds a few counts of this clone. The V gene is TRBV5-1, the J gene TRBJ2-1, with 10 positions matching TRBD2. J lost 7 bases, V lost 7 bases, and 8 bases had no gene match. This CDR3 spans 14 amino acids. Per the germline V gene, CDR1 is SGHRS and CDR2 is YFSETQ. DNA of the CDR3: TGCGCCAGCGGACTAGCGGAGGGGGATAATGAGCAGTTCTTC. This gives the protein CASGLAEGDNEQFF.

The chain couples TRBV6-5 to TRBJ2-7, with 7 bases that match TRBD1. The V and J ends lost 5 bases and 2 bases, in that order; junction bases with no gene match: 6. The CDR3 is 14 residues long. CDR1 and CDR2 from the germline V gene are MNHEY and SVGAGI. The CDR3 DNA reads as TGTGCCAGCAGTACCCGGACAGGTCCCTACGAGCAGTACTTC. It specifies CASSTRTGPYEQYF.